The 10 T cell receptor beta chains below come from one sample, sequenced in a study of CD8 T cells in ankylosing spondylitis. TCRdb independently ran MiXCR on the 5' RACE reads; one entry per CDR3 protein. This sample has some 140,000 distinct CDR3 sequences, with about an eighth found just once. Sequencing was carried out using blood, either unsorted or a sorted T cell fraction (not recorded which). These receptors were collected from a female donor with ankylosing spondylitis or in good health (not recorded which).

Turning to this clonotype: Compared with germline, one end of the junction differs, possibly owing to a read error. V gene TRBV9 combines with J gene TRBJ1-1; D ambiguous. Per germline, CDR1 SGDLS and CDR2 YYNGEE. The CDR3 spans 13 residues. This CDR3 reads CAISKRQDTEAFF. Here the CDR3 DNA reads TGTGCCATCAGCAAACGGCAGGACACTGAAGCTTTCTTT.

This clonotype was observed many times. CDR3 sequence reads: CASESRDSNQPQHF. CDR3 in DNA: TGTGCCAGCGAGTCTCGGGATAGCAATCAGCCCCAGCATTTT. The V and J genes are TRBV2 and TRBJ1-5; D not certain. The CDR3 totals 14 residues. CDR1 and CDR2 (germline): SNHLY, FYNNEI. V lost 8 bases and J lost 0, with 11 bases in between.

This clonotype was observed at least ten times. The chain carries TRBV29-1 and TRBJ2-1, with D unresolved. CDR1 is SQVTM, CDR2 ANQGSEA, per germline. The V end lost 0 bases, the J end lost 1 base, and 1 base lay between the germline ends. The CDR3 consists of 12 residues. The CDR3 coding sequence is TGCAGCGTTGAAGAGTCCTACAATGAGCAGTTCTTC. It translates to CSVEESYNEQFF.

This clonotype was seen ten or more times. The genes are TRBV7-6 and TRBJ1-3, with unresolved D. V shed 2 bases and J shed 5 bases, with 4 bases lying between them. Germline loops: CDR1 SGHVS, CDR2 FNYEAQ. The CDR3 covers 12 residues. In DNA, the CDR3 is TGTGCCAGCAGCTTATCTCGAAACACCATATATTTT. This gives the protein CASSLSRNTIYF.

V gene TRBV30 combines with J gene TRBJ1-6; D unresolved. Germline values: CDR1 GTSNPN, CDR2 SVGIG (reference sequence). The CDR3 covers 12 residues. With 2 bases removed from V and 10 bases from J, the gap between germline ends came to 9 bases. Here the CDR3 reads CAWSRANSPLHF. CDR3 nucleotides: TGTGCCTGGAGTAGGGCGAACTCACCCCTCCACTTT.

This clonotype was observed many times. This rearrangement joins TRBV29-1 to TRBJ2-3, with TRBD2 matching 8 bases. Germline CDR1 SQVTM, CDR2 ANQGSEA. CDR3 length: 15 amino acids. V was clipped by 6 bases and J by 6 bases; unmatched bases: 14. The chain's CDR3 is CSVDDVAGQRDTQYF. CDR3 nucleotides: TGCAGCGTGGATGATGTAGCGGGGCAGAGGGATACGCAGTATTTT.

This clonotype was observed at least ten times. V gene TRBV19 combines with J gene TRBJ2-1; TRBD2 agrees at 7 bases. Trimming cost V 5 bases and J 6 bases; bases outside gene matches: 7. There are 14 residues in the CDR3. In germline, CDR1 is LNHDA, CDR2 SQIVND (reference sequence). The CDR3 loop reads CASSLLTSFNEQFF. Written as DNA, the CDR3 is TGTGCCAGTAGTCTCTTGACTAGCTTCAATGAGCAGTTCTTC. Full variable domain (missing parts from reference TRBV19 and TRBJ2-1): DGGITQSPKYLFRKEGQNVTLSCEQNLNHDAMYWYRQDPGQGLRLIYYSQIVNDFQKGDIAEGYSVSREKKESFPLTVTSAQKNPTAFYLCASSLLTSFNEQFFGPGTRLTVL.

The chain combines TRBV12-3 or TRBV12-4 with TRBJ2-4; TRBD2 matches at 15 bases. The trim removed 5 bases at V and 9 bases at J, leaving 8 bases unmatched. There are 16 residues in the CDR3. The CDR3 reads CASSLGLAGGLGIQYF. In nucleotides, the CDR3 is TGTGCCAGCAGTCTAGGACTAGCGGGGGGGCTTGGCATTCAGTACTTC.

This clonotype was counted ten times or more. CDR3 nucleotides: TGTGCCAGCAGCTTGATGGCGGGGCAAGAGACCCAGTACTTC. Translating gives CASSLMAGQETQYF. This chain links TRBV5-5 with TRBJ2-5; maybe TRBD2 (6 bases). Germline CDR1 SGHKS, CDR2 YYEKEE (reference sequence). Between the trimmed V and J ends, which lost 1 base and 2 bases, there was a span of 9 bases. This CDR3 is 14 amino acids long.

This clonotype was counted many times. The V and J genes are TRBV7-3 and TRBJ1-1; 7 bases align to TRBD1. The CDR3 covers 15 residues. J gave up 2 bases and V 5 bases, and 8 bases lay outside the gene matches. From germline, CDR1 is SGHTA and CDR2 FQGTGA. Here the CDR3 reads CASSDRQGPNTEAFF. In DNA form, the CDR3 reads TGTGCCAGCAGCGACCGACAGGGACCAAACACTGAAGCTTTCTTT.